These 20 T cell receptor beta chains were sequenced from one sample in a study of cytomegalovirus exposure and HLA in healthy donors. This PCR relied on a set of 60 Vbeta primers and 13 Jbeta primers. Assay used: immunoSEQ multiplex PCR; TCRdb lists only in-frame clones, some missing. Of about 150,000 clones in the sample, around four fifths were seen once. The sequencing sample was made of PBMCs. The receptors come from a male donor in good health and CMV-seronegative.

This chain uses TRBV18 with TRBJ2-4; D ambiguous. Germline CDR1 is KGHSH and CDR2 is LQKENI. V was shortened by 4 bases and J by 3 bases, with 19 bases between the two germline ends. The CDR3 spans 17 residues. Written as DNA, the CDR3 is TGTGCCAGCTCACGGGTGGGCCTACACACCTTCAAAAACATTCAGTACTTC. Its protein is CASSRVGLHTFKNIQYF.

Of note for this clone: At one end the junction does not follow the germline gene, possibly because of a read error. The chain couples TRBV7-9 to TRBJ1-1, with D hard to call. CDR1 and CDR2 from the germline V gene are SEHNR and FQNEAQ (reference sequence). The CDR3 is 12 amino acids. CDR3 sequence: CSSSLRNTEAFF. CDR3 bases: TGTTCCAGCAGCTTACGGAACACTGAAGCTTTCTTT.

This clone was counted between two and nine times. This sequence joins TRBV6-6 and TRBJ1-1; unclear D gene. CDR1 and CDR2 from the germline V gene are MNHNY and SVGAGI (reference sequence). This CDR3 spans 12 amino acids. The V end was cut by 5 bases, the J end by 0 bases, with 4 bases between. The CDR3 sequence: CASSRVNTEAFF. CDR3 bases: TGTGCCAGCAGTCGGGTGAACACTGAAGCTTTCTTT.

This chain joins TRBV27 and TRBJ2-7; D possibly corresponds to TRBD2 (5 bases). The germline V gene has CDR1 MNHEY and CDR2 SMNVEV (reference sequence). The CDR3 loop spans 13 amino acids. Trimming stripped 5 bases from V and 3 bases from J, with 11 bases between. CDR3 amino acids: CASSTSRGYEQYF. The CDR3 region has the DNA TGTGCCAGCAGTACCAGCCGGGGCTACGAGCAGTACTTC.

The V gene is TRBV2, the J gene TRBJ2-7; D is perhaps TRBD2 (5 bases). CDR3 length: 16 amino acids. Trimming took 3 bases from V and 3 from J, leaving 18 bases between them. The germline gives CDR1 SNHLY, CDR2 FYNNEI. The CDR3 loop is CASSDLGEPGFYEQYF. The CDR3 coding sequence is TGTGCCAGCAGTGACCTAGGCGAACCGGGGTTCTACGAGCAGTACTTC. Based on the CDR3 plus reference TRBV2 and TRBJ2-7, the full variable domain is EPEVTQTPSHQVTQMGQEVILRCVPISNHLYFYWYRQILGQKVEFLVSFYNNEISEKSEIFDDQFSVERPDGSNFTLKIRSTKLEDSAMYFCASSDLGEPGFYEQYFGPGTRLTVT.

The table lists this clone with a few counts. The rearrangement links TRBV10-3 to TRBJ2-7; 11 nucleotides agree with TRBD2. Germline trimming cut 0 bases from V and 2 bases from J; bases unmatched to any gene: 12. The CDR3 consists of 19 residues. In germline, CDR1 is ENHRY, CDR2 SYGVKD. The CDR3 loop is CAISESGYTSGRKAYEQYF. DNA of the CDR3: TGTGCCATCAGTGAGTCCGGTTATACTAGCGGGAGAAAGGCCTACGAGCAGTACTTC.

The chain employs TRBV5-1 and TRBJ2-7, with TRBD1 matching 12 bases. The V segment lost 3 bases and the J segment 7 bases; nucleotides outside the gene matches: 11. CDR3 length: 16 residues. Per the germline V gene, CDR1 is SGHRS and CDR2 is YFSETQ. The CDR3 sequence is CASSSTTGQGAPEQYF. Written as DNA, the CDR3 is TGCGCCAGCAGCTCGACGACGGGACAGGGGGCGCCTGAGCAGTACTTC. Filled out from reference TRBV5-1 and TRBJ2-7, the complete variable domain reads KAGVTQTPRYLIKTRGQQVTLSCSPISGHRSVSWYQQTPGQGLQFLFEYFSETQRNKGNFPGRFSGRQFSNSRSEMNVSTLELGDSALYLCASSSTTGQGAPEQYFGPGTRLTVT.

This clone was counted once. The J gene is TRBJ2-1, the V gene TRBV2; a weak D match, TRBD1 (5 bases). Germline lookup yields CDR1 SNHLY and CDR2 FYNNEI. The CDR3 is 14 residues long. V was trimmed by 0 bases and J by 11 bases, leaving 14 bases between them. The DNA for the CDR3 is TGTGCCAGCAGTGAAGCGCATAGACAGACGAAGCAGTTCTTC. Its translation is CASSEAHRQTKQFF. Full variable domain (rest looked up from reference TRBV2 and TRBJ2-1): EPEVTQTPSHQVTQMGQEVILRCVPISNHLYFYWYRQILGQKVEFLVSFYNNEISEKSEIFDDQFSVERPDGSNFTLKIRSTKLEDSAMYFCASSEAHRQTKQFFGPGTRLTVL.

J is TRBJ2-7 and V is TRBV14; possible D gene TRBD1, 6 bases. The germline CDR1 and CDR2 sequences are SGHDN and FVKESK. The ends were cut back, 0 bases at V and 0 bases at J, with 15 bases in the middle. The CDR3 consists of 17 residues. CDR3 region: CASSQEGVRDNSYEQYF. In nucleotides, the CDR3 is TGTGCCAGCAGCCAAGAAGGTGTCAGGGACAACTCCTACGAGCAGTACTTC. Filled out from reference TRBV14 and TRBJ2-7, the complete variable domain reads EAGVTQFPSHSVIEKGQTVTLRCDPISGHDNLYWYRRVMGKEIKFLLHFVKESKQDESGMPNNRFLAERTGGTYSTLKVQPAELEDSGVYFCASSQEGVRDNSYEQYFGPGTRLTVT.

The chain couples TRBV19 to TRBJ2-2; a weak D match, TRBD2 (5 bases). Trimming cost V 6 bases and J 0 bases, with 14 bases left between them. The length of the CDR3 is 16 residues. Germline V lookup: CDR1 LNHDA, CDR2 SQIVND (reference sequence). CDR3 region: CASRSGIFANTGELFF. In DNA, the CDR3 is TGTGCCAGTAGATCGGGGATATTCGCGAACACCGGGGAGCTGTTTTTT.

This clone was observed once. V and J are TRBV5-1 and TRBJ2-7, with 9 bases identical to TRBD1. The CDR3 covers 15 residues. Germline trimming cut 1 base from V and 4 bases from J; bases unmatched to any gene: 6. The germline V gene has CDR1 SGHRS and CDR2 YFSETQ. The CDR3 sequence: CASSLNRDRAYEQYF. Here the CDR3 DNA reads TGCGCCAGCAGCTTGAACCGGGACAGGGCGTACGAGCAGTACTTC. Drawing the rest from reference TRBV5-1 and TRBJ2-7, the complete variable domain is KAGVTQTPRYLIKTRGQQVTLSCSPISGHRSVSWYQQTPGQGLQFLFEYFSETQRNKGNFPGRFSGRQFSNSRSEMNVSTLELGDSALYLCASSLNRDRAYEQYFGPGTRLTVT.

The rearrangement links TRBV7-2 to TRBJ2-7; 11 nucleotides align to TRBD2. There are 17 residues in the CDR3. Per germline, CDR1 SGHTA and CDR2 FQGNSA. With 3 bases clipped from V and 9 bases from J, the junction kept 16 bases outside the gene matches. The CDR3 nucleotides read TGTGCCAGCAGCTTTGGGCTAGCGGGGGGCCCCGGGATAGGGCAGTACTTC. Protein product: CASSFGLAGGPGIGQYF.

The chain recombines TRBV5-1 with TRBJ2-2, with a possible D match to TRBD1 (6 bases). Per the germline V gene, CDR1 is SGHRS and CDR2 is YFSETQ. The CDR3 is made up of 16 amino acids. Trimming shortened V by 4 bases and J by 2 bases, and 15 bases separated the two germline ends. The CDR3 here is CASSPGKGGNTGELFF. Written as DNA, the CDR3 is TGCGCCAGCAGCCCGGGCAAAGGGGGAAACACCGGGGAGCTGTTTTTT. Based on the CDR3 plus reference TRBV5-1 and TRBJ2-2, the full variable domain is KAGVTQTPRYLIKTRGQQVTLSCSPISGHRSVSWYQQTPGQGLQFLFEYFSETQRNKGNFPGRFSGRQFSNSRSEMNVSTLELGDSALYLCASSPGKGGNTGELFFGEGSRLTVL.

The chain is built from TRBV7-9 and TRBJ1-6; TRBD1 matches 8 bases. Germline lookup yields CDR1 SEHNR and CDR2 FQNEAQ (reference sequence). CDR3 length equals 14 residues. Germline trimming cut 4 bases from V and 5 bases from J; bases unmatched to any gene: 1. CDR3 DNA: TGTGCCAGCAGCTGGGGACAGGATAATTCACCCCTCCACTTT. Translation gives CASSWGQDNSPLHF.

This clone was observed once. V and J are TRBV9 and TRBJ2-5, with 8 nucleotides matching TRBD2. The end of the DNA fits TRBJ2-7 better, so the J call may be wrong. Germline V gene lookup returns CDR1 SGDLS and CDR2 YYNGEE. This CDR3 spans 12 amino acids. The CDR3 DNA is TGTGCCAGCTCCGCTCGGGGGGGCGAGCAGTACTTC. Translating gives CASSARGGEQYF.

The rearrangement joins TRBV4-1 to TRBJ1-1, with D possibly TRBD1 on 5 matching bases. Per germline, CDR1 MGHRA and CDR2 YSYEKL. V lost 3 bases and J 11 bases, leaving 10 bases between the germline ends. The CDR3 extends over 11 amino acids. The CDR3 loop reads CASSHSGGAFF. Written as DNA, the CDR3 is TGCGCCAGCAGCCACAGCGGGGGTGCTTTCTTT.

The genes are TRBV6-6 and TRBJ1-1; 10 nucleotides align to TRBD1. The CDR3 extends over 13 amino acids. Germline CDR1 reads MNHNY; CDR2 reads SVGAGI (reference sequence). Trimming at V came to 10 bases and at J to 0 bases, leaving 2 bases not matched to a gene. CDR3 loop: CAIGTGVNTEAFF. In nucleotides, the CDR3 is TGTGCCATCGGGACAGGGGTGAACACTGAAGCTTTCTTT.

This chain connects TRBV5-1 to TRBJ2-7, with 12 bases lining up with TRBD2. From germline, CDR1 is SGHRS and CDR2 YFSETQ. The CDR3 runs 14 residues. V was clipped by 8 bases and J by 4 bases; unmatched bases: 7. CDR3 in amino acids: CARGPSGGVYEQYF. For the CDR3, the DNA is TGCGCCAGGGGACCTAGCGGGGGGGTATACGAGCAGTACTTC.

The CDR3 reads CASSPSSGFYNEQFF. The CDR3 nucleotides read TGTGCCAGCAGCCCCTCTAGCGGGTTCTACAATGAGCAGTTCTTC. The chain has TRBV7-3 and TRBJ2-1, with 8 positions matching TRBD2. Trimming took 5 bases from V and 3 from J; bases not matched to a gene: 6. Germline-derived CDR1 and CDR2 are SGHTA and FQGTGA. The CDR3 totals 15 residues.

The CDR3 loop is CASSPRPGNTEAFF. The CDR3 nucleotides read TGTGCCAGCTCACCACGTCCGGGGAACACTGAAGCTTTCTTT. The chain combines TRBV18 with TRBJ1-1; unclear D gene. Germline loops: CDR1 KGHSH, CDR2 LQKENI. V lost 1 base and J lost 1, with 7 bases in between. The CDR3 loop spans 14 amino acids.